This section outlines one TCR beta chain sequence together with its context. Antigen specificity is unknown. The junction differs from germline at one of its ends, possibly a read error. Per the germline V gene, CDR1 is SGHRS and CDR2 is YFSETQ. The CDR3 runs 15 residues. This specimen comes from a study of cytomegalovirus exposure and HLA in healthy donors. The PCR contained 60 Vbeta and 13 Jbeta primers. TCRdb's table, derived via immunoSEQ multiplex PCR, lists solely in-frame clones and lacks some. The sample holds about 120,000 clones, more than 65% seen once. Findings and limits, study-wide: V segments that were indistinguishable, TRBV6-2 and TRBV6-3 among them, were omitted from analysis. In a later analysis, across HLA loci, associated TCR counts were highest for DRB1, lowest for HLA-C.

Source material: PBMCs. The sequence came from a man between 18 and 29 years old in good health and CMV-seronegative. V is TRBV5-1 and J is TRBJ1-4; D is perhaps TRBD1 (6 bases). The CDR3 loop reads CASTNSGATSEKLFF. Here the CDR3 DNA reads TGCGCCAGCACCAATTCAGGGGCAACTAGTGAAAAACTGTTTTTT.